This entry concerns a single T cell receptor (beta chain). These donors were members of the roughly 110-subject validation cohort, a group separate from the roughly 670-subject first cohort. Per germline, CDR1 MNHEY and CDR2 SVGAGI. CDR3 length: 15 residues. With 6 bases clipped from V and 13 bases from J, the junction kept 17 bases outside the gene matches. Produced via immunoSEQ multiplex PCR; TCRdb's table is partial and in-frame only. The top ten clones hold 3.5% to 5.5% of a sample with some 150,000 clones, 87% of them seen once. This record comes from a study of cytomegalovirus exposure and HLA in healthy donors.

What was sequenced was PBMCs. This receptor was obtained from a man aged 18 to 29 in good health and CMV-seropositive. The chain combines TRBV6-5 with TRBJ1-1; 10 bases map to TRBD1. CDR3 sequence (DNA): TGTGCCAGCAGACCAACTTACTCCGGGACAGGGGAGGGTTTCTTT. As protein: CASRPTYSGTGEGFF.